This T cell receptor (beta chain) came from a study of CD8 T cells in Susac syndrome. Regarding the study as a whole: The number of individuals included in the study's TCR sequencing and HLA analysis was acknowledged as relatively small.

Remarks on this clonotype: What it recognizes is unknown.

CDR3 length: 15 amino acids. The ends lost 4 bases at V and 0 bases at J; junction bases unmatched: 6. Germline V CDR1 and CDR2: MGHRA, YSYEKL. An input of about 0.5 to 1 ug of RNA was subjected to reverse transcription using random hexamers. Amplification of TCR beta CDR3 used immunoSEQ multiplex PCR across 54 Vbeta and 13 Jbeta. TCRdb independently ran MiXCR on the immunoSEQ multiplex PCR reads; one entry per CDR3 protein. Found here are about 300,000 distinct CDR3 sequences, about 89% of them singletons; the top ten hold approximately 0.2%. TCR beta from blood CD8+ and CD4+ T cells was sequenced. TEMRA cells were enriched by FACS, while CD8+ and CD4+ T cells were obtained through a negative isolation that was performed magnetically.

V usage is TRBV4-1 and J usage is TRBJ2-7; TRBD1 matches at 7 bases. Sample: CD8+ T cells from PBMCs. The sequence was obtained from a human donor with multiple sclerosis. The CDR3 loop reads CASSLRGTDSYEQYF. CDR3 coding DNA: TGCGCCAGCAGCCTCCGAGGGACAGACTCCTACGAGCAGTACTTC.